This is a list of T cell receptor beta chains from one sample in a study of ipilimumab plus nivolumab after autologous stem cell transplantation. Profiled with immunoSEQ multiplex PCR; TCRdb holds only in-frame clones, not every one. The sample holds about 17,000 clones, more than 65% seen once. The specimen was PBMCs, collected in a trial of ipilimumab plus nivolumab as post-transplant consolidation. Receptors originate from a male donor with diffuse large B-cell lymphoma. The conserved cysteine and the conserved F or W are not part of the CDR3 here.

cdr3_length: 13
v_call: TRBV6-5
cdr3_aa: ASRTIKSSTDTQY

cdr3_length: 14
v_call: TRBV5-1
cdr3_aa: ASSSTPLVNTGELF

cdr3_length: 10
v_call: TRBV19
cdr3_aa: ASMGQGDTIY

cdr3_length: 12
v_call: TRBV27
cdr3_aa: ASSFSSVAGELF

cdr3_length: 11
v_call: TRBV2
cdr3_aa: ASRTGVDEKLF

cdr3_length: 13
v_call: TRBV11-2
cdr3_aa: ASSLGPDLLNEQY

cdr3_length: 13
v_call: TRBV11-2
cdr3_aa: ASSLSGADQETQY

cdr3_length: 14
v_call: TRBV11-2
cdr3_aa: ASSCKQQSRANVLT

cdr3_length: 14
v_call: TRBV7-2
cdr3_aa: ASSLVKGAGNYGYT

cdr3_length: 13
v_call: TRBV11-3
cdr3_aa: ASSLAGQGPYEQY

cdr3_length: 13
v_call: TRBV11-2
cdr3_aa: ASSPRTDSNQPQH

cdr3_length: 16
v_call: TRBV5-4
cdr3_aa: ASSYDRTSGRFADTQY

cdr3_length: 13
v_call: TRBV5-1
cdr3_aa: ASSLVDRERYEQF

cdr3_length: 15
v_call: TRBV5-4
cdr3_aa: ASSLFLAGRFSYEQY

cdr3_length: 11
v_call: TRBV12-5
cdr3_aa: ASGLVQGGEQF

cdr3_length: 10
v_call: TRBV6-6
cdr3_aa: ASRVPGQEAF

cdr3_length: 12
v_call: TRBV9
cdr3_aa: ASSVGSIADTQY

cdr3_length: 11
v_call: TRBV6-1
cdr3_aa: ASSDWQVKGYT

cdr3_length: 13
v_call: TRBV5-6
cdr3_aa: ASSLVARDVAEAF

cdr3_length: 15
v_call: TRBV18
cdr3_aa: ASSLGTSGVVSYEQY

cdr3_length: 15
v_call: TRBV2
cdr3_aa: ASSVGQGLTGANVLT

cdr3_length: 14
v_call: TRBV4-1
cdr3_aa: ASSPLSSGGSDTQY

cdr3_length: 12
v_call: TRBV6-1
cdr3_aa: ASSMDRGTYEQY

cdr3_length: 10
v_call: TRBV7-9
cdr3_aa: ASSLSGETQY

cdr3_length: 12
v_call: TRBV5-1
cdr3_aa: ASSLGLITDTQY

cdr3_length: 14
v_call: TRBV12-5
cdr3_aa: ASGLVTGTDTGELF

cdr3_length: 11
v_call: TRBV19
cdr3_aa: ASSMQGFGEQY

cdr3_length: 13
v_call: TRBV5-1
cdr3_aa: ASYSGEGGNNEQF

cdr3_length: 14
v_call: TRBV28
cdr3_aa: ASSSVVAGKTDTQY

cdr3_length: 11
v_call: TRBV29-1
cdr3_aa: SVDGTNTGELF

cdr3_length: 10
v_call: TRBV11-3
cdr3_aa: ASSLEADTQY

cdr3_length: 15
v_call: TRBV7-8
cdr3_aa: ASSLALEALHYNEQF

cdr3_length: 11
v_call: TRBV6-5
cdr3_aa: ASSYSSGVEQF

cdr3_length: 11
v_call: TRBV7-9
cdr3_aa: ASSPSGSYEQY

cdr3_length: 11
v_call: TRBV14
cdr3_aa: ASSRGRADTQY

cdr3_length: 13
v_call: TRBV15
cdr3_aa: ATSRLVAEISEAF

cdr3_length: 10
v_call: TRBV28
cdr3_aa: ATTNRQGANT

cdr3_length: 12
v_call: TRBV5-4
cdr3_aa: ASSLETQHGALH

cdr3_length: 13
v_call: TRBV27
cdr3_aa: ASSPGWGEGETQY

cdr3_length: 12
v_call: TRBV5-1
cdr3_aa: ASSSGRTPYEQY

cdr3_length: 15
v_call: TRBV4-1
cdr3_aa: ASSPAVSSGAGETQY

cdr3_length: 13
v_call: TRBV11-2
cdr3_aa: ASSTRLAAKNIQY

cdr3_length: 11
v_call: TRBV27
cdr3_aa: ASSLAGTDTQY

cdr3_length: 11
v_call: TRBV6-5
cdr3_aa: ASSYAGVNEQF

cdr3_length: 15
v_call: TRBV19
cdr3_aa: ASSPLAASGNTGELF

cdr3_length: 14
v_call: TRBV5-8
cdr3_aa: ASSVGQGWATYEQY

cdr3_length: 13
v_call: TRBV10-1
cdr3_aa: ASSEGGAGSYEQY

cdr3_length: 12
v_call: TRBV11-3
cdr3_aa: ASSFDRVNTEAF

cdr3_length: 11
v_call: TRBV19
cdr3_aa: ASSQARDYGYT

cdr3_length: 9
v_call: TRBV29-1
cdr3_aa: SVEVWGGYT

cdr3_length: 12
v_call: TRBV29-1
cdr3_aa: SVAEGTGEETQY